The following is a TCR beta chain sequence with its context. Its antigen is unknown. It was version v3.0 of the immunoSEQ assay that was run at survey level. Profiled with immunoSEQ multiplex PCR; TCRdb holds only in-frame clones, not every one. The repertoire holds about 23,000 clones, with 85% as singletons. The data stem from a study of long-term antiretroviral therapy in people with HIV. General study points: Dating from the mid-2000s to the late 2010s, the blood was possibly obtained under older ART regimens. Among HIV repertoires, CDR3 length ranges were narrower than those of controls.

CDR3 length: 15 residues. V shed 0 bases and J shed 1 base, with 10 bases lying between them. CDR1 is SGHRS and CDR2 is YFSETQ in the germline V gene. The samples, holding about 0.9-11 million cryopreserved PBMC, were thawed before DNA extraction was carried out. The gene calls are TRBV5-1 and TRBJ2-5, with D perhaps being TRBD1 or TRBD2 (5 bases each). The sample in question was unsorted PBMCs, obtained 1.6 years after starting antiretroviral therapy. The sequence came from a man aged 35 to 55 with HIV. The DNA for the CDR3 is TGCGCCAGCAGCTTGGCGGGGCTCTCCCAAGAGACCCAGTACTTC. It codes for CASSLAGLSQETQYF.